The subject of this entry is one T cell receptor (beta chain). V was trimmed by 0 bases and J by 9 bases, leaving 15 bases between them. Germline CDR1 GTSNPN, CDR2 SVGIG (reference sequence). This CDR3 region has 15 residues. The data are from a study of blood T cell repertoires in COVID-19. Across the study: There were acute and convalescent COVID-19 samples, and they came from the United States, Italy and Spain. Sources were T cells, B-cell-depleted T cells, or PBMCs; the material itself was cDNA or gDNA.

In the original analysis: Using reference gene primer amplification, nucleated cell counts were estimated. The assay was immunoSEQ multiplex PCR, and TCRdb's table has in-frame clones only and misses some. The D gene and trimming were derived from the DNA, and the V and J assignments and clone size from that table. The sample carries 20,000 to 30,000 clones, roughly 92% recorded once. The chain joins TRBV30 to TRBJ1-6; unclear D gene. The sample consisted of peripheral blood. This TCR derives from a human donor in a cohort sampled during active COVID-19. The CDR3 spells CAWSVMTAALSPLHF. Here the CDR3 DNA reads TGTGCCTGGAGTGTAATGACGGCGGCCCTTTCACCCCTCCACTTT.